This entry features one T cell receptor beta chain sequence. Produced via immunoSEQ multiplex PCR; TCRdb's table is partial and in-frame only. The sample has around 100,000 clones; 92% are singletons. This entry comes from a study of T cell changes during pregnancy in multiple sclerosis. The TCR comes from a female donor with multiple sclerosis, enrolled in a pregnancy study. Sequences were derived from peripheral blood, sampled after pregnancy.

As DNA, the CDR3 is TGCGCCAGCAGCCCCAACAGGGGGCCCTACGAGCAGTACTTC. Its protein is CASSPNRGPYEQYF. The chain combines TRBV4-1 with TRBJ2-7; 9 bases are shared with TRBD1. V gave up 4 bases and J gave up 2 bases; unmatched junction bases: 3. CDR1 is MGHRA and CDR2 is YSYEKL in the germline V gene. This CDR3 has 14 residues.